One sample yielded the 23 T cell receptor beta chains listed below, sequenced in a study of T cells in Graves' hyperthyroidism and ophthalmopathy. RNA transcripts were the template for amplifying TCR beta CDR3 regions. The HTBI primer set served for first-round RT-PCR of the TCR CDR3. TCRdb analysed the multiplex PCR reads with MiXCR anew, one entry per CDR3 protein. The sample has 350,000 or so distinct CDR3 sequences; 15% to 20% are singletons. Sample: blood. The source is a woman aged 40 to 50 with Graves' ophthalmopathy.

In its sample, this clonotype was seen many times. The chain couples TRBV6-1 to TRBJ2-7; 8 bases fit TRBD2. CDR1 is MNHNS, CDR2 SASEGT, per germline. V gave up 7 bases and J gave up 6 bases; unmatched junction bases: 5. The CDR3 has 12 amino acids. CDR3 loop: CASNLAGGEQYF. The CDR3 region has the DNA TGTGCCAGCAACCTCGCGGGAGGCGAGCAGTACTTC.

This clonotype was counted many times. The genes are TRBV27 and TRBJ1-1, with TRBD1 as a possible D gene (6 bases). This CDR3 has 12 amino acids. The V gene lost 5 bases and the J gene lost 9 bases, with 13 bases spanning the gap. The germline gives CDR1 MNHEY, CDR2 SMNVEV (reference sequence). This CDR3 is CASSPTGGKAFF. The DNA of the CDR3 is TGTGCCAGCAGTCCGACAGGAGGAAAAGCTTTCTTT.

This clonotype has ten or more counts. This rearrangement joins TRBV20-1 to TRBJ2-6, with TRBD2 as a possible D gene (5 bases). CDR1 and CDR2 (germline): DFQATT, SNEGSKA (reference sequence). The CDR3 contains 19 residues. Trimming shortened V by 0 bases and J by 0 bases, and 18 bases separated the two germline ends. The CDR3 region is CSARDPAGSVHSGANVLTF. The DNA of the CDR3 is TGCAGTGCTAGAGACCCCGCTGGTAGCGTTCACTCTGGGGCCAACGTCCTGACTTTC.

On this clonotype: A much larger clone lies one base from this, so it may be a read error. The chain uses TRBV6-5 and TRBJ2-5, with D possibly being TRBD1 or TRBD2 (5 bases each). Trimming cost V 4 bases and J 2 bases, with 8 bases left between them. Germline-derived CDR1 and CDR2 are MNHEY and SVGAGI. This CDR3 comprises 13 residues. The CDR3 sequence: CASSSWGQETQYF. The CDR3 nucleotides are TGTGCCAGCAGTTCCTGGGGGCAAGAGACCCAGTACTTC.

This chain uses TRBV4-3 with TRBJ2-2; 8 positions agree with TRBD1. CDR3 size: 15 residues. Germline V CDR1 and CDR2: LGHNA, YSLEER. V lost 7 bases and J lost 5; bases outside the gene matches: 9. As DNA, the CDR3 is TGCGCCAGCAACCCGGGACAGGCTACTACCGGGGAGCTGTTTTTT. Translated: CASNPGQATTGELFF.

This clonotype was observed many times. The chain combines TRBV20-1 with TRBJ2-7; D is ambiguous. This CDR3 has 10 amino acids. V was cut by 0 bases and J by 6 bases, with 3 bases left in between. Per the germline V gene, CDR1 is DFQATT and CDR2 is SNEGSKA (reference sequence). CDR3 nucleotide sequence: TGCAGTGCTAGAGATACCGAGCAGTACTTC. Amino acids: CSARDTEQYF.

This clonotype was found a few times. The CDR3 loop is CASGFKGINTIYF. For the CDR3, the DNA is TGTGCTAGTGGTTTTAAGGGGATAAACACCATATATTTT. The rearrangement uses TRBV12-5 and TRBJ1-3; tentative D call: TRBD1 (5 bases). From germline, CDR1 is LGHNT and CDR2 FRNRAP. There are 13 residues in the CDR3. Trimming cost V 3 bases and J 6 bases, with 9 bases left between them.

This clonotype has a count of ten or more. The CDR3 loop is CATSGGTGRSNQPQHF. The CDR3 DNA follows: TGTGCCACCAGTGGTGGGACAGGTCGGAGCAATCAGCCCCAGCATTTT. This sequence joins TRBV24-1 and TRBJ1-5, with 8 bases that match TRBD1. In germline, CDR1 is KGHDR, CDR2 SFDVKD. With V trimmed by 5 bases and J by 1 base, 6 bases remained unmatched. This CDR3 comprises 16 residues.

In this sample, this clonotype turned up many times. The rearrangement uses TRBV6-5 and TRBJ2-5, with 12 bases that match TRBD2. Trimming removed 5 bases from V and 4 bases from J; junction bases left unmatched: 5. Germline V CDR1 and CDR2: MNHEY, SVGAGI. The CDR3 covers 15 residues. The CDR3 loop reads CASSHGLAGRETQYF. CDR3 coding DNA: TGTGCCAGCAGTCATGGACTAGCGGGAAGAGAGACCCAGTACTTC.

In this sample, this clonotype turned up a few times. The CDR3 here is CASSAGWGIYEQYF. The CDR3 DNA follows: TGTGCCAGCAGTGCCGGATGGGGCATATACGAGCAGTACTTC. The chain has TRBV7-2 and TRBJ2-7; D perhaps matches TRBD1 (5 bases). This CDR3 region has 14 residues. Germline V CDR1 and CDR2: SGHTA, FQGNSA. The V gene lost 6 bases and the J gene lost 4 bases, with 16 bases spanning the gap.

The table lists this clonotype with many counts. The rearrangement joins TRBV2 to TRBJ2-7; 11 bases are a match to TRBD2. This CDR3 has 14 residues. V gave up 7 bases and J gave up 3 bases; unmatched junction bases: 5. Germline CDR1 reads SNHLY; CDR2 reads FYNNEI. CDR3 residues: CASKTSGTLYEQYF. As DNA, the CDR3 is TGTGCCAGCAAGACTAGCGGGACCCTCTACGAGCAGTACTTC.

This clonotype came up many times. The genes are TRBV27 and TRBJ1-1; D ambiguous. The CDR3 has 17 amino acids. Trimming left V 1 base short and J 2 bases short, with 17 bases between. The germline gives CDR1 MNHEY, CDR2 SMNVEV (reference sequence). The DNA for the CDR3 is TGTGCCAGCAGTTTATTTGGTCGGGGTCGGACTAACACTGAAGCTTTCTTT. Protein product: CASSLFGRGRTNTEAFF.

This rearrangement joins TRBV4-1 to TRBJ1-3; TRBD1 is a possible D gene (5 bases). The CDR3 runs to 15 residues. V was trimmed by 5 bases and J by 0 bases, leaving 11 bases between them. Germline V CDR1 and CDR2: MGHRA, YSYEKL. CDR3 sequence (DNA): TGCGCCAGCAGCGGAGGGGATTTCTCTGGAAACACCATATATTTT. This encodes CASSGGDFSGNTIYF.

J is TRBJ2-5 and V is TRBV6-2 or TRBV6-3; TRBD1 matches 8 bases. Germline V gene lookup returns CDR1 MNHEY and CDR2 SVGEGT. The CDR3 covers 14 residues. Losses at the gene ends were 5 bases for V and 2 bases for J; bases not matched to a gene: 4. CDR3: CASSQWTGQETQYF. The CDR3 coding sequence is TGTGCCAGCAGTCAATGGACAGGGCAAGAGACCCAGTACTTC.

This clonotype was seen at least ten times. The rearrangement uses TRBV11-2 and TRBJ2-7; 9 bases are shared with TRBD2. This CDR3 comprises 15 residues. Trimming took 3 bases from V and 1 from J; bases not matched to a gene: 4. Germline V gene lookup returns CDR1 SGHAT and CDR2 FQNNGV. In nucleotides, the CDR3 is TGTGCCAGCAGCTTGATCCTAGCGGGATCCTACGAGCAGTACTTC. As protein: CASSLILAGSYEQYF.

This clonotype was counted ten times or more. The gene calls are TRBV19 and TRBJ1-1; D unclear. V lost 6 bases, J lost 4 bases, and 6 bases lay in between. The germline V gene has CDR1 LNHDA and CDR2 SQIVND (reference sequence). The CDR3 loop spans 11 amino acids. CDR3 region: CASSTGTEAFF. CDR3 nucleotides: TGTGCCAGTAGCACTGGCACTGAAGCTTTCTTT.

The chain is built from TRBV6-1 and TRBJ2-5, with 11 bases aligning to TRBD1. The CDR3 runs 15 residues. Germline CDR1 is MNHNS and CDR2 is SASEGT. V was clipped by 4 bases and J by 5 bases; unmatched bases: 6. In DNA form, the CDR3 reads TGTGCCAGCAGTGTGGACAGGGGGCCATTGGAGACCCAGTACTTC. This gives the protein CASSVDRGPLETQYF.

Many counts were recorded for this clonotype. The V and J genes are TRBV5-1 and TRBJ2-7; 7 positions match TRBD1. The CDR3 covers 17 residues. Per germline, CDR1 SGHRS and CDR2 YFSETQ. Losses at the gene ends were 1 base for V and 0 bases for J; bases not matched to a gene: 10. CDR3 protein: CASSLTGMTGISYEQYF. The CDR3 region has the DNA TGCGCCAGCAGCTTGACCGGTATGACAGGGATCTCCTACGAGCAGTACTTC.

As for this clonotype: Given a much more abundant clone one base away, this may be a read error. This chain connects TRBV30 to TRBJ1-1; no definite D call. The CDR3 loop spans 11 amino acids. Germline V gives CDR1 GTSNPN, CDR2 SVGIG (reference sequence). V was clipped by 2 bases and J by 6 bases, with 7 bases between them. CDR3: CAWSSESEAFF. CDR3 nucleotide sequence: TGTGCCTGGAGTTCGGAATCTGAAGCTTTCTTT.

This clonotype showed up just once. A read error may produce the germline difference seen at one junction end. This chain connects TRBV27 to TRBJ2-7; D unresolved. This CDR3 spans 13 amino acids. Germline CDR1 is MNHEY and CDR2 is SMNVEV (reference sequence). CDR3 loop: CASSLQISYEQSF. DNA of the CDR3: TGTGCCAGCAGTCTACAGATCTCCTACGAGCAGTCCTTC.

At least ten counts were recorded for this clonotype. This chain's CDR3 is CAIRAPDRAGTEAFF. The DNA of the CDR3 is TGTGCCATCAGAGCCCCAGACAGGGCGGGAACTGAAGCTTTCTTT. V gene TRBV10-3 combines with J gene TRBJ1-1; 7 bases match TRBD1. This CDR3 comprises 15 residues. V lost 6 bases to trimming and J lost 5 bases; unmatched junction nucleotides: 12. Germline loops: CDR1 ENHRY, CDR2 SYGVKD.

This clonotype occurred many times. This rearrangement joins TRBV20-1 to TRBJ2-7; 8 nucleotides line up with TRBD1. Unmatched junction bases numbered 5, after V lost 3 bases and J lost 4 bases. Per germline, CDR1 DFQATT and CDR2 SNEGSKA (reference sequence). The CDR3 length is 13 residues. The CDR3 here is CSASPGGSYEQYF. The CDR3 nucleotides are TGCAGTGCTAGCCCAGGGGGCTCGTACGAGCAGTACTTC.

The CDR3 nucleotides are TGTGCCAGCAGCCCCGCGGACGCGAACACCGGGGAGCTGTTTTTT. Its protein product is CASSPADANTGELFF. The chain uses TRBV12-3 or TRBV12-4 and TRBJ2-2; D gene uncertain. There are 15 residues in the CDR3. The germline V and J ends were trimmed by 6 bases and 0 bases, with 11 bases remaining between them.